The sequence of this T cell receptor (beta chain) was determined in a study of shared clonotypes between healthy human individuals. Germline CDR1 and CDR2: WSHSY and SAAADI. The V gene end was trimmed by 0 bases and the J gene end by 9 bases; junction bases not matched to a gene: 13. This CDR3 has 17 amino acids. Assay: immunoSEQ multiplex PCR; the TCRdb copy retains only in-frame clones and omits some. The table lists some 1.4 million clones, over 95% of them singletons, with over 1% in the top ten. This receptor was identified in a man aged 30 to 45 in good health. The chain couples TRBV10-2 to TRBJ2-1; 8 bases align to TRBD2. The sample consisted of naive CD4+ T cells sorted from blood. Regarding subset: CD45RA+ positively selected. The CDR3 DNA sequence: TGCGCCAGCAGTGAGTCGACTCGGCTAGCGGGCTGGGGTGAGCAGTTCTTC. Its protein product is CASSESTRLAGWGEQFF.